This T cell receptor beta chain is drawn from a study of cytomegalovirus exposure and HLA in healthy donors. The wider study: Previous work identified 95 million to 140 million unique TCR beta sequences from roughly 170 million T cells.

Whole-study findings and limits: The authors reported that TCR beta sequences could predict HLA-A and HLA-B alleles. These predictions were accurate for most subjects in the first cohort.

The PCR used 60 Vbeta and 13 Jbeta primers. This table comes from immunoSEQ multiplex PCR, and its TCRdb copy is limited to in-frame clones, with some not included. This table lists over 60,000 clones. Of note for this clone: Its cognate antigen is unknown.

Sequencing was performed on PBMCs. This sequence was found in a female donor in good health and CMV-seropositive.

CDR3 in amino acids: CASLRGGGNTEAFF. The DNA of the CDR3 is TGTGCCAGCCTTAGAGGCGGAGGGAACACTGAAGCTTTCTTT. The chain has TRBV25-1 and TRBJ1-1, with no clear D. There are 14 residues in the CDR3. V dropped 8 bases and J dropped 1 base, with 14 bases sitting between them. Germline CDR1 and CDR2: MGHDK and SYGVNS.